Given below is one T cell receptor (beta chain) in context. Its antigen is still unknown. These data are taken from a study of T cell responses to AZD1222 COVID-19 vaccine. Notes on the study in general: Females outnumbered males among donors, who were mostly white British; clonal diversity was possibly underestimated. Within unmutated variant regions lay the reported targets of nearly half of spike-specific TCRs.

Produced via immunoSEQ multiplex PCR; TCRdb's table is partial and in-frame only. The sample records roughly 78,000 clones, around four fifths being singletons. CDR1 and CDR2 (germline): MNHEY, SVGAGI. There are 15 residues in the CDR3. V shed 7 bases and J 3 bases; nucleotides not matched to a gene: 5. This rearrangement joins TRBV6-5 to TRBJ1-3, with TRBD1 identical over 11 bases. This clonotype was obtained from an adult in good health. The sequencing here drew on peripheral blood, taken on day 0 of AZD1222 vaccination. In DNA, the CDR3 is TGTGCCAGCACCCCGGGACAGGGGGTTGGAAACACCATATATTTT. The encoded protein is CASTPGQGVGNTIYF.